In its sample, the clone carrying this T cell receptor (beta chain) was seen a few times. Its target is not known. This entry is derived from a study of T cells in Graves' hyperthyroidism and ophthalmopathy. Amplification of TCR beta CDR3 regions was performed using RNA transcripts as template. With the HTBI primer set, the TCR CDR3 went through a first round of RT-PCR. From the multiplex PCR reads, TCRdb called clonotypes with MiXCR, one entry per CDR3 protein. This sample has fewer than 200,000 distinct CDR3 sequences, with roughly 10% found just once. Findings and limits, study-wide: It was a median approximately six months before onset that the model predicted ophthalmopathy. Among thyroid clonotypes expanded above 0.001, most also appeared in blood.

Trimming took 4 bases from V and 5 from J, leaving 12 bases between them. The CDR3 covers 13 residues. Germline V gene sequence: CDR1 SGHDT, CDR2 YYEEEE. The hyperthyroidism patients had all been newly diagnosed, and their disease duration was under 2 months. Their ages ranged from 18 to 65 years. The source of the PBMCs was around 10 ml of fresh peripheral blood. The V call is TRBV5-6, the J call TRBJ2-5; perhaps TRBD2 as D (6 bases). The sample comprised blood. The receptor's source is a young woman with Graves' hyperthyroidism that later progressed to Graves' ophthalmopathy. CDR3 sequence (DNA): TGTGCCAGCAGCCCAGGAGGGCTCGAGACCCAGTACTTC. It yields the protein CASSPGGLETQYF.